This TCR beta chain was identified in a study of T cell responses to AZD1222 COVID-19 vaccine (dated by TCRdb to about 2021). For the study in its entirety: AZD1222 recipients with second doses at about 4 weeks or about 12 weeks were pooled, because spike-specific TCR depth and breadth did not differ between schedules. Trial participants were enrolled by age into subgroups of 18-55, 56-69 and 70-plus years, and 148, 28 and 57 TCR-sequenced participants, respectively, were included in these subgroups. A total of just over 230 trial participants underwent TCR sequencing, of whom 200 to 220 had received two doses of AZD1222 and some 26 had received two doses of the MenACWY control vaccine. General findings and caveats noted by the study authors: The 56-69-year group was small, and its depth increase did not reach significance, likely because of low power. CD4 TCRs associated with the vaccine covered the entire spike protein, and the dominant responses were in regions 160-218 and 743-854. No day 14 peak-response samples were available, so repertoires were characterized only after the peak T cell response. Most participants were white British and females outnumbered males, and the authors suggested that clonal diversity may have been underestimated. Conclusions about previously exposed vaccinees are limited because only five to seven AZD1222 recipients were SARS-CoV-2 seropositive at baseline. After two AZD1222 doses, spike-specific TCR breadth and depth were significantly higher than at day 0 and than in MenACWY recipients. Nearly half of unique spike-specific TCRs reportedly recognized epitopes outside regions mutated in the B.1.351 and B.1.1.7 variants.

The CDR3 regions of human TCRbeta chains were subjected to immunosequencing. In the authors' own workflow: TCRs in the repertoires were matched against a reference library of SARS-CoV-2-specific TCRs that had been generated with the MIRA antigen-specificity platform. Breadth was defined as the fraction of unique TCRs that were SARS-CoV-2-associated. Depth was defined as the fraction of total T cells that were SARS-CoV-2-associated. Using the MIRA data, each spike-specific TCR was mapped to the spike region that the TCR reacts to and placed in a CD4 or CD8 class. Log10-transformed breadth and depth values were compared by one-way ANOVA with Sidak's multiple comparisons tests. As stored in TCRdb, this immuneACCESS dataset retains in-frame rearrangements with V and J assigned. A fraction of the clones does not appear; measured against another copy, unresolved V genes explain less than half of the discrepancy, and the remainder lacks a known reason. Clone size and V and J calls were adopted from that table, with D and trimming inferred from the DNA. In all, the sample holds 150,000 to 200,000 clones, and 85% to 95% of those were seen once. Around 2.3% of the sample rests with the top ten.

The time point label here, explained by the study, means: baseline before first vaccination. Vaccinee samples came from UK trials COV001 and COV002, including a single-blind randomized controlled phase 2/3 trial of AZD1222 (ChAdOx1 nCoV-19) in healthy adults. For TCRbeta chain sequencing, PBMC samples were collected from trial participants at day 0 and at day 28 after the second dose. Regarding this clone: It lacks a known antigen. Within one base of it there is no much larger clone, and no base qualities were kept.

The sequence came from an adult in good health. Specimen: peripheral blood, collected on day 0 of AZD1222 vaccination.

At the DNA level, the sequence is TGTGCCTGGAGTACAGGGACCTATAATTCACCCCTCCACTTT. This sequence encodes CAWSTGTYNSPLHF. The chain is made from TRBV30 and TRBJ1-6; a tentative D match to TRBD1 spans 6 bases. Relative to germline, V is 2 bases shorter and J is 2 bases shorter, with 7 bases between their ends. Taken from the germline V gene (reference sequence), the CDR1 and CDR2 loops are GTSNPN and SVGIG. Including cysteine and phenylalanine, the CDR3 has 14 amino acids. Only CDR3 DNA remains: 42 bases, in frame from the first base.